This TCR beta chain was sequenced in a study of blood T cell repertoires in COVID-19. Study-wide background: Samples taken during acute and convalescent COVID-19 were collected in the United States, Italy and Spain. T cells, B-cell-depleted T cells, or PBMCs supplied cDNA or gDNA.

Under the authors' procedure: Reference gene primer amplification yielded estimated nucleated cell counts. Sequencing used immunoSEQ multiplex PCR; TCRdb keeps in-frame clones, though not all of them. V, J and clone size are those of that table, while D and trimming were read from the DNA. This sample has about 63,000 clones, with roughly 85% found just once. Germline V gives CDR1 SGHDT, CDR2 YYEEEE. This CDR3 is built from 14 residues. Germline trimming cut 0 bases from V and 7 bases from J; bases unmatched to any gene: 4. The J gene is TRBJ1-5, the V gene TRBV5-6; 7 positions match TRBD1. The source material was peripheral blood. The clonotype comes from a human donor in a cohort sampled during active COVID-19. The DNA for the CDR3 is TGTGCCAGCAGCTTGGCGACAGGGTACCAGCCCCAGCATTTT. This codes for CASSLATGYQPQHF.